One and the same sample provided the 20 T cell receptor beta chains below, sequenced in a study of B cell selection in AIRE deficiency. The regulatory T cell sort gate was CD4+CD25hiCD127low/negative. The table came from immunoSEQ multiplex PCR; TCRdb's copy has only in-frame clones and leaves some out. The table includes several thousand clones, more than 75% detected once. The sequencing input was Tregs sorted from PBMCs. The source is a human donor with AIRE deficiency.

V usage is TRBV4-1 and J usage is TRBJ2-7; 7 bases map to TRBD2. V dropped 3 bases and J dropped 2; count of bases not matched to a gene: 7. This CDR3 has 15 amino acids. Germline values: CDR1 MGHRA, CDR2 YSYEKL. The DNA of the CDR3 is TGCGCCAGCAGCCAGTTTCTAGCGGCCCCCTACGAGCAGTACTTC. Protein product: CASSQFLAAPYEQYF.

The chain employs TRBV11-3 and TRBJ2-7; 7 bases fit TRBD1. Germline assignment: CDR1 SGHNT and CDR2 YENEEA. The CDR3 consists of 15 residues. V trimming: 5 bases; J trimming: 9 bases; junction bases outside the gene matches: 16. CDR3: CASSLDGTDGQRQYF. In DNA, the CDR3 is TGTGCCAGCAGCCTGGACGGGACAGATGGTCAGCGGCAGTACTTC.

This clone was seen only once. The chain is built from TRBV18 and TRBJ2-3, with D possibly being TRBD1 (6 bases). The CDR3 is 12 amino acids. V was shortened by 2 bases and J by 6 bases, with 6 bases between the two germline ends. Germline V gene data show CDR1 as KGHSH and CDR2 as LQKENI. This CDR3 reads CASSPTGDTQYF. CDR3 DNA sequence: TGTGCCAGCTCACCAACAGGGGATACGCAGTATTTT.

The J gene is TRBJ1-2, the V gene TRBV6-6; tentatively, D is TRBD1 (6 bases). The V end was cut by 7 bases, the J end by 8 bases, with 14 bases between. The CDR3 is 12 residues long. The germline gives CDR1 MNHNY, CDR2 SVGAGI (reference sequence). In DNA, the CDR3 is TGTGCCAGCACCCTAGGGGGGAGAGGCTACACCTTC. Translation gives CASTLGGRGYTF.

The chain couples TRBV5-7 to TRBJ2-7; D is ambiguous. TRBV5-7 qualifies as an ORF whose function is uncertain. The V gene lost 0 bases and the J gene lost 9 bases, with 13 bases spanning the gap. CDR3 length equals 13 residues. The CDR3 spells CASSLVPTGGQYF. CDR3 DNA sequence: TGTGCCAGCAGCTTGGTCCCAACGGGCGGGCAGTACTTC.

CDR3 amino acids: CASSPQSLPSGANVLTF. The CDR3, as DNA: TGTGCCAGCTCACCACAGTCGCTACCCTCTGGGGCCAACGTCCTGACTTTC. V is TRBV18 and J is TRBJ2-6, with D unclear. The germline CDR1 and CDR2 sequences are KGHSH and LQKENI. The V end was cut by 1 base, the J end by 0 bases, with 10 bases between. The CDR3 runs 17 residues.

In its sample, this clone was seen once. This chain uses TRBV9 with TRBJ2-1, with 11 nucleotides matching TRBD2. Losses at the gene ends were 0 bases for V and 0 bases for J; bases not matched to a gene: 5. CDR3 length: 18 amino acids. Germline CDR1 reads SGDLS; CDR2 reads YYNGEE. CDR3 residues: CASSVGTSGGSSYNEQFF. The CDR3 DNA reads TGTGCCAGCAGCGTAGGAACTAGCGGGGGATCCTCCTACAATGAGCAGTTCTTC.

V usage is TRBV6-5 and J usage is TRBJ1-2, with TRBD1 matching over 7 bases. Per the germline V gene, CDR1 is MNHEY and CDR2 is SVGAGI. CDR3 length equals 15 residues. V trimming: 6 bases; J trimming: 5 bases; junction bases outside the gene matches: 12. Here the CDR3 reads CASSRYPTGQYGYTF. The DNA for the CDR3 is TGTGCCAGCAGCCGTTACCCGACAGGGCAGTATGGCTACACCTTC.

The J gene is TRBJ2-3, the V gene TRBV27; a possible D gene is TRBD2 (6 bases). CDR3 length: 14 amino acids. The germline CDR1 and CDR2 sequences are MNHEY and SMNVEV (reference sequence). Trimming took 5 bases from V and 2 from J, leaving 11 bases between them. CDR3 DNA: TGTGCCAGCAGTCCCTGGACTATCACAGATACGCAGTATTTT. This gives the protein CASSPWTITDTQYF.

The chain combines TRBV15 with TRBJ2-4, with TRBD1 matching over 8 bases. The J segment lost 9 bases and the V segment lost 1 base, leaving 2 bases of the junction unmatched. CDR3 size: 13 residues. The germline V gene has CDR1 LNHNV and CDR2 YYDKDF (reference sequence). DNA for the CDR3: TGTGCCACCAGCAGAGGGCAGGGGGCCATTCAGTACTTC. Translating gives CATSRGQGAIQYF.

This chain joins TRBV27 and TRBJ2-1, with 8 bases aligning to TRBD1. The V gene's germline CDR1 is MNHEY and CDR2 SMNVEV (reference sequence). This CDR3 comprises 15 residues. J was trimmed by 5 bases and V by 4 bases; bases with no gene match: 7. The CDR3 region has the DNA TGTGCCAGCAGTTCAAGGACAGGGTCCCACAATGAGCAGTTCTTC. It yields the protein CASSSRTGSHNEQFF.

The chain is built from TRBV6-6 and TRBJ2-7; unclear D gene. The CDR3 extends over 13 amino acids. Germline V gene sequence: CDR1 MNHNY, CDR2 SVGAGI (reference sequence). V was pared by 5 bases and J by 3 bases, with 11 bases between. This CDR3 reads CASSHYSIYEQYF. For the CDR3, the DNA is TGTGCCAGCAGTCACTATAGTATCTACGAGCAGTACTTC.

The chain employs TRBV7-2 and TRBJ2-7, with TRBD1 identical over 9 bases. Germline V gene lookup returns CDR1 SGHTA and CDR2 FQGNSA. There are 15 residues in the CDR3. Trimming took 2 bases from V and 2 from J; bases not matched to a gene: 4. The CDR3 protein is CASSLSGQGPYEQYF. CDR3 DNA: TGTGCCAGCAGCTTATCAGGACAGGGGCCCTACGAGCAGTACTTC.

The chain carries TRBV6-5 and TRBJ1-2; possibly TRBD1 for D (6 bases). In germline, CDR1 is MNHEY, CDR2 SVGAGI. Trimming removed 2 bases from V and 3 bases from J, with 13 bases in between. The CDR3 is 15 amino acids. CDR3 in DNA: TGTGCCAGCAGTTACGATCCCCACAGGGACTATGGCTACACCTTC. Translating it yields CASSYDPHRDYGYTF.

The chain has TRBV5-6 and TRBJ1-2; D unclear. The V end lost 0 bases, the J end lost 4 bases, and 7 bases lay between the germline ends. The CDR3 consists of 13 residues. Per the germline V gene, CDR1 is SGHDT and CDR2 is YYEEEE. CDR3 nucleotides: TGTGCCAGCAGCTTGGCACAGACCTATGGCTACACCTTC. It translates to CASSLAQTYGYTF.

J is TRBJ2-3 and V is TRBV9; D remains ambiguous. The CDR3 spans 15 residues. Germline V lookup: CDR1 SGDLS, CDR2 YYNGEE. V was shortened by 0 bases and J by 4 bases, with 12 bases between the two germline ends. The CDR3 loop is CASSVGPISPDTQYF. The CDR3 nucleotides are TGTGCCAGCAGCGTAGGCCCCATATCGCCAGATACGCAGTATTTT.

The V and J genes are TRBV29-1 and TRBJ1-3; 9 nucleotides align to TRBD1. The junction had 10 bases not matched to a gene; V was cut back by 0 bases and J by 4 bases. CDR3 length: 17 residues. Germline assignment: CDR1 SQVTM and CDR2 ANQGSEA. The CDR3 loop reads CSVEDSSGTGRGNTIYF. CDR3 nucleotides: TGCAGCGTTGAAGACTCTTCCGGGACAGGGAGGGGAAACACCATATATTTT.

This chain connects TRBV7-4 to TRBJ2-7, with 9 nucleotides matching TRBD1. The V segment lost 2 bases and the J segment 2 bases; nucleotides outside the gene matches: 1. Germline lookup yields CDR1 SGHVT and CDR2 SQSDAQ. This CDR3 region has 14 residues. CDR3 DNA: TGTGCCAGCAGCTTAAGGACAGGGGCCTACGAGCAGTACTTC. This encodes CASSLRTGAYEQYF.

The rearrangement uses TRBV18 and TRBJ1-1; 7 bases agree with TRBD1. CDR1 is KGHSH and CDR2 is LQKENI in the germline V gene. V was clipped by 5 bases and J by 0 bases; unmatched bases: 12. The CDR3 is 17 amino acids. The CDR3 protein is CASSTRPLQGMNTEAFF. The CDR3 DNA reads TGTGCCAGCTCAACACGACCTCTACAGGGGATGAACACTGAAGCTTTCTTT.

The chain links TRBV7-9 to TRBJ2-3; 9 bases fit TRBD2. Germline V gives CDR1 SEHNR, CDR2 FQNEAQ (reference sequence). The CDR3 runs to 18 residues. V shed 6 bases, J shed 0 bases, and the junction held 13 bases outside the gene matches. As DNA, the CDR3 is TGTGCCAGCAGTAACCGACTAGCGGACATTTATAGCACAGATACGCAGTATTTT. Residues: CASSNRLADIYSTDTQYF.